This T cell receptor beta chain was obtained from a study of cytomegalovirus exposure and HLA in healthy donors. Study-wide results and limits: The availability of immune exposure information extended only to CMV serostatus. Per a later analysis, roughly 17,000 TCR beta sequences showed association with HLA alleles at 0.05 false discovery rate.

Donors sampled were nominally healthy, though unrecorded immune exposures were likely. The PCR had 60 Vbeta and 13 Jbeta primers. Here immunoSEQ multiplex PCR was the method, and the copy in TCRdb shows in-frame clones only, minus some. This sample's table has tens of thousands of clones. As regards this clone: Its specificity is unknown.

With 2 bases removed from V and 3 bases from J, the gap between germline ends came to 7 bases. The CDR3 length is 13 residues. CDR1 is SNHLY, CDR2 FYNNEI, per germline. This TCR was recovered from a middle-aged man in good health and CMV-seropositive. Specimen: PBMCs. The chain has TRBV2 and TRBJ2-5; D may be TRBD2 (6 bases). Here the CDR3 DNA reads TGTGCCAGCAGTGAAATAGCGGAAGAGACCCAGTACTTC. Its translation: CASSEIAEETQYF.